What follows describes a single T cell receptor beta chain. Its antigen is still unknown. This entry belongs to a study of cytomegalovirus exposure and HLA in healthy donors. The wider study: It was reported in a later analysis that the roughly 120 validation repertoires used the same platform as the approximately 670 first-cohort repertoires.

V gave up 6 bases and J gave up 9 bases, with 24 bases separating them. Germline V lookup: CDR1 SQVTM, CDR2 ANQGSEA. CDR3 length: 16 amino acids. Repertoires were generated with immunoSEQ multiplex PCR, while TCRdb's copy carries only in-frame clones and drops some. The table includes roughly 130,000 clones, about nine tenths detected once. Study results and caveats: A few CMV-associated chains proved CMV antigen-specific in vitro.

Sequencing was done on a sample of PBMCs. The source of this sequence is a man younger than 45 in good health and CMV-seronegative. The chain has TRBV29-1 and TRBJ1-6; possible D gene TRBD1, 5 bases. In nucleotides, the CDR3 is TGCAGCGTCTCTCCGCCCTCTAATCTCCAGGGTTCACCCCTCCACTTT. Its translation is CSVSPPSNLQGSPLHF.